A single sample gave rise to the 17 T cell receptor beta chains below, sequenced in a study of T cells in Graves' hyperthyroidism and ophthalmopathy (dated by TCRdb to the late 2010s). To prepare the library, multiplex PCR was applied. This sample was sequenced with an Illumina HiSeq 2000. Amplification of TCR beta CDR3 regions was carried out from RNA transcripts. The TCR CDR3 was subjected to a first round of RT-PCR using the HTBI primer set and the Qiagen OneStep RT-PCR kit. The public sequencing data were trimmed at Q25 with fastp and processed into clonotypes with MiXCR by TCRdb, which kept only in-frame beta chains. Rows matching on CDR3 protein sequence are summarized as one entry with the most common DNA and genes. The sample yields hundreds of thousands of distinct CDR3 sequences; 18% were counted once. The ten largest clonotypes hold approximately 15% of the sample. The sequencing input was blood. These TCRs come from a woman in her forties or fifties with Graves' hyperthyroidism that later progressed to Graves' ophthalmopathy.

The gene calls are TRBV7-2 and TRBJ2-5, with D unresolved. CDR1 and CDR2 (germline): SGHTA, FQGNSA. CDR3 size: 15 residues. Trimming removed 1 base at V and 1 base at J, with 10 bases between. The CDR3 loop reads CASSLEGRIQETQYF. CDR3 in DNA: TGTGCCAGCAGCTTAGAGGGCAGGATCCAAGAGACCCAGTACTTC.

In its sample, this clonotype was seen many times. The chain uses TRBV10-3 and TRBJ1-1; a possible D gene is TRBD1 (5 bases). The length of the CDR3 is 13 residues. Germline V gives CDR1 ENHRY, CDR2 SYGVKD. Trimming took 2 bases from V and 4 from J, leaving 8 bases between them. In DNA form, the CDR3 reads TGTGCCATCAGTGAGGAGGGACCCACTGAAGCTTTCTTT. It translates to CAISEEGPTEAFF.

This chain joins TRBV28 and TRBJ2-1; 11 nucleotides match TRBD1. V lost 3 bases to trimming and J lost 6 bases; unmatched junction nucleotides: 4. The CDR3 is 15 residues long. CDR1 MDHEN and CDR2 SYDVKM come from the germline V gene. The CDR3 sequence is CASSFPGQGGNEQFF. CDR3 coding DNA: TGTGCCAGCAGTTTCCCGGGACAGGGGGGCAATGAGCAGTTCTTC.

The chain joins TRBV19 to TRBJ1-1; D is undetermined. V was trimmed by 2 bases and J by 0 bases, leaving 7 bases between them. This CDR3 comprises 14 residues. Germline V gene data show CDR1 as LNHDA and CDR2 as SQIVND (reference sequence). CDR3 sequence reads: CASSITGMNTEAFF. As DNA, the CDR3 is TGTGCCAGTAGTATAACCGGAATGAACACTGAAGCTTTCTTT.

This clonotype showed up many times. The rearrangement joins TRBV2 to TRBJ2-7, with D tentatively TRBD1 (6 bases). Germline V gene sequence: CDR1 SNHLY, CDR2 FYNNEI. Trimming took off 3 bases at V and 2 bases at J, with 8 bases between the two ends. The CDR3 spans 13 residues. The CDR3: CASSEDSPYEQYF. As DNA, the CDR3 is TGTGCCAGCAGTGAGGACAGCCCCTACGAGCAGTACTTC.

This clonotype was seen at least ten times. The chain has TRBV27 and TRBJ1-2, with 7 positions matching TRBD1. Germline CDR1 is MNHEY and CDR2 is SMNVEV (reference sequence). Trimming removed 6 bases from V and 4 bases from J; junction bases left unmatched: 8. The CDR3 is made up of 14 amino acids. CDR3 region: CASSLRQGTYGYTF. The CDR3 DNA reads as TGTGCCAGCAGCTTACGACAGGGAACCTATGGCTACACCTTC.

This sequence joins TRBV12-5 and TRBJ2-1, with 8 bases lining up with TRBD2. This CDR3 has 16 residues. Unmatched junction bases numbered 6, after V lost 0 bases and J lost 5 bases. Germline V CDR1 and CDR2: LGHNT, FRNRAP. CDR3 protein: CASGLVRGGADNEQFF. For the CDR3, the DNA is TGTGCTAGTGGTTTGGTACGGGGGGGGGCCGACAATGAGCAGTTCTTC.

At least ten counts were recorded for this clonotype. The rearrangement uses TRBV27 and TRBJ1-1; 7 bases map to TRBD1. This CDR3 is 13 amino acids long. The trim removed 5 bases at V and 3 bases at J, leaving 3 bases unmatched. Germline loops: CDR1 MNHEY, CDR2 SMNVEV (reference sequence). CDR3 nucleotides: TGTGCCAGCAGTCTAGGGACAGACACTGAAGCTTTCTTT. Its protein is CASSLGTDTEAFF.

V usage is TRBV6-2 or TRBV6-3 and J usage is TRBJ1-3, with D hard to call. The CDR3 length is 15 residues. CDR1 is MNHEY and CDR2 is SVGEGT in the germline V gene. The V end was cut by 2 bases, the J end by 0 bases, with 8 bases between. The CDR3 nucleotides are TGTGCCAGCAGTTACACAACAAGCTCTGGAAACACCATATATTTT. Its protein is CASSYTTSSGNTIYF.

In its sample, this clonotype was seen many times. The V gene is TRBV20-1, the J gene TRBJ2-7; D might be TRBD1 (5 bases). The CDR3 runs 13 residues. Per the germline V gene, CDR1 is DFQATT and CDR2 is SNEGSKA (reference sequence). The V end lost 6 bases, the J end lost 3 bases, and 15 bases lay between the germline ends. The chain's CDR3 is CSADQGRGYEQYF. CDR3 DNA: TGCAGTGCGGACCAGGGTAGAGGCTACGAGCAGTACTTC.

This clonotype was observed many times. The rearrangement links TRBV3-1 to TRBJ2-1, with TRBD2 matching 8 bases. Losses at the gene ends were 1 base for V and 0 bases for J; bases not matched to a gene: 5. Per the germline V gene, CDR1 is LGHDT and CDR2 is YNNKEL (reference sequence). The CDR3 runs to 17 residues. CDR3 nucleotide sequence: TGTGCCAGCAGCCAAGTTGCGGGGGGCAGCTCCTACAATGAGCAGTTCTTC. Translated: CASSQVAGGSSYNEQFF.

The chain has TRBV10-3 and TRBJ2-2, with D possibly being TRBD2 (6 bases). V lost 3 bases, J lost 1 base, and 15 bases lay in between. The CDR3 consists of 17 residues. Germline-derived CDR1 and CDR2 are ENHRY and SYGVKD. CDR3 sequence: CAISDHGLGGNTGELFF. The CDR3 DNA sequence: TGTGCCATCAGTGACCATGGACTGGGAGGGAACACCGGGGAGCTGTTTTTT.

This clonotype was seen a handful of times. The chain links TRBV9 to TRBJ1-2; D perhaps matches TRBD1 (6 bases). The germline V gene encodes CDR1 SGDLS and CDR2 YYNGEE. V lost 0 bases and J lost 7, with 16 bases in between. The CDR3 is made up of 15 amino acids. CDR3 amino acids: CASSVGYRAFGGYTF. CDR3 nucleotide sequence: TGTGCCAGCAGCGTAGGGTACAGGGCGTTTGGTGGCTACACCTTC.

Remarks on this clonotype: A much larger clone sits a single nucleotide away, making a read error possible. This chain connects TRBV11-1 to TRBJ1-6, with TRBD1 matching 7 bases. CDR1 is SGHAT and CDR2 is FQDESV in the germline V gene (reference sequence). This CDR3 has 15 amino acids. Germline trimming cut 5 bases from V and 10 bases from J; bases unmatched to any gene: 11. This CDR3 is CASSQGGRGFSPLHF. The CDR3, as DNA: TGTGCCAGCAGCCAGGGAGGCAGGGGGTTCTCACCCCTCCACTTT.

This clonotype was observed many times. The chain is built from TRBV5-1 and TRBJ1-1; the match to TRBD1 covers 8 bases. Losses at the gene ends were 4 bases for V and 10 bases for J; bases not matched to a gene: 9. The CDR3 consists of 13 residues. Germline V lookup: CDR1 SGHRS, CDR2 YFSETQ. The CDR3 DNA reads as TGCGCCAGCAGCGGACAGGGAATGTGGGGAGCTTTCTTT. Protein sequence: CASSGQGMWGAFF.

CDR3 bases: TGTGCCAGCAGCTTGTTGGGACAGGGGGAGTCGGGCTACACCTTC. This gives the protein CASSLLGQGESGYTF. The chain employs TRBV11-2 and TRBJ1-2, with 11 bases lining up with TRBD1. The CDR3 length is 15 residues. V gave up 3 bases and J gave up 8 bases; unmatched junction bases: 8. Germline-derived CDR1 and CDR2 are SGHAT and FQNNGV.

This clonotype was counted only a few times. The CDR3 loop is CASSPVPGVEYNSPLHF. CDR3 sequence (DNA): TGCGCCAGCAGCCCGGTACCGGGGGTCGAATATAATTCACCCCTCCACTTT. The gene calls are TRBV5-1 and TRBJ1-6; perhaps TRBD1 as D (5 bases). Trimming shortened V by 4 bases and J by 4 bases, and 18 bases separated the two germline ends. The CDR3 consists of 17 residues. Per germline, CDR1 SGHRS and CDR2 YFSETQ.